A single sample is the source of the 21 T cell receptor beta chains below, sequenced in a study of shared clonotypes between healthy human individuals. The assay was immunoSEQ multiplex PCR, and TCRdb's table has in-frame clones only and misses some. The sample consists of hundreds of thousands of clones, around 79% of them appearing once. The sequencing sample was made of PBMCs. These receptors were obtained from a woman aged 40-49 years in good health. Some clones in this sample may be carry-over from other donors' samples.

Points on this clone: A read error is the likely source, as a far larger clone sits one nucleotide away. Within the sample, other DNA sequences also encode this same CDR3. The genes are TRBV11-2 and TRBJ2-7; 7 nucleotides agree with TRBD2. The junction had 0 bases not matched to a gene; V was cut back by 1 base and J by 0 bases. CDR3 length: 14 amino acids. Germline V CDR1 and CDR2: SGHAT, FQNNGV. The CDR3 is CASSLGGSSYEQYF. As DNA, the CDR3 is TGTGCCAGCAGCTTAGGCGGGAGCTCCTACGAGCAGTACTTC.

CDR3 region: CASSVAVGDIAGELFF. The CDR3 coding sequence is TGTGCCAGCAGCGTAGCGGTGGGAGATATCGCCGGGGAGCTGTTTTTT. The chain recombines TRBV9 with TRBJ2-2; tentatively, D is TRBD2 (5 bases). CDR1 is SGDLS and CDR2 is YYNGEE in the germline V gene. The germline V and J ends were trimmed by 0 bases and 6 bases, with 15 bases remaining between them. This CDR3 is built from 16 residues.

The CDR3 sequence is CASSEGNSESGYGYTF. Written as DNA, the CDR3 is TGTGCCAGCAGTGAAGGGAACAGCGAATCCGGCTATGGCTACACCTTC. The chain employs TRBV6-1 and TRBJ1-2; D not resolved. Trimming removed 1 base at V and 4 bases at J, with 16 bases between. The CDR3 covers 16 residues. The germline V gene encodes CDR1 MNHNS and CDR2 SASEGT.

Here the CDR3 reads CASTWGAGVVEQFF. The CDR3 DNA follows: TGTGCCAGCACCTGGGGGGCGGGGGTCGTGGAGCAGTTCTTC. The rearrangement uses TRBV28 and TRBJ2-1, with a weak D call TRBD2 (7 bases). The V end was cut by 7 bases, the J end by 10 bases, with 20 bases between. CDR1 and CDR2 (germline): MDHEN, SYDVKM. This CDR3 has 14 amino acids.

The chain couples TRBV28 to TRBJ2-7; TRBD1 matches 10 bases. Per the germline V gene, CDR1 is MDHEN and CDR2 is SYDVKM. The CDR3 is 14 amino acids. With V trimmed by 3 bases and J by 3 bases, 2 bases remained unmatched. The CDR3 reads CASSFGTGVYEQYF. In nucleotides, the CDR3 is TGTGCCAGCAGTTTCGGGACAGGGGTCTACGAGCAGTACTTC.

The V call is TRBV5-5, the J call TRBJ2-7; D possibly uses TRBD1 or TRBD2 (6 bases each). Germline values: CDR1 SGHKS, CDR2 YYEKEE (reference sequence). The length of the CDR3 is 14 residues. V was cut by 2 bases and J by 2 bases, with 11 bases left in between. DNA of the CDR3: TGTGCCAGCAGCTTTCAAGGGGGGCCCTACGAGCAGTACTTC. Its translation is CASSFQGGPYEQYF.

The chain is built from TRBV4-2 and TRBJ2-1; 14 bases agree with TRBD2. Trimming took 1 base from V and 2 from J; bases not matched to a gene: 1. This CDR3 region has 17 residues. The germline CDR1 and CDR2 sequences are LGHNA and YNFKEQ. The CDR3 nucleotides are TGTGCCAGCAGCCAAGCGACTAGCGGGAGGGCCTACAATGAGCAGTTCTTC. Translating it yields CASSQATSGRAYNEQFF.

This clone was detected once. The chain carries TRBV28 and TRBJ2-1, with D unclear. CDR3 length equals 11 residues. Germline V gives CDR1 MDHEN, CDR2 SYDVKM. V was pared by 3 bases and J by 10 bases, with 7 bases between. DNA of the CDR3: TGTGCCAGCAGTTTGAGGAGAGAGCAGTTCTTC. Encoded protein: CASSLRREQFF.

The chain joins TRBV7-9 to TRBJ2-5; D might be TRBD1 (6 bases). The germline V gene encodes CDR1 SEHNR and CDR2 FQNEAQ (reference sequence). Trimming removed 5 bases at V and 1 base at J, with 17 bases between. The CDR3 runs 16 residues. The chain's CDR3 is CASSQGRAAFQETQYF. CDR3 DNA sequence: TGTGCCAGCAGCCAGGGGCGGGCGGCCTTCCAAGAGACCCAGTACTTC.

CDR3 loop: CASSRGGARNQPQHF. Here the CDR3 DNA reads TGTGCCAGCAGTCGGGGGGGCGCAAGAAATCAGCCCCAGCATTTT. The chain has TRBV7-9 and TRBJ1-5; possibly TRBD1 for D (6 bases). Trimming shortened V by 6 bases and J by 4 bases, and 16 bases separated the two germline ends. The length of the CDR3 is 15 residues. Per germline, CDR1 SEHNR and CDR2 FQNEAQ (reference sequence).

V is TRBV2 and J is TRBJ2-1; no clear D. Germline CDR1 and CDR2: SNHLY and FYNNEI. This CDR3 region has 15 residues. Deletions cut 2 bases from V and 4 bases from J, with 12 bases between. CDR3 nucleotide sequence: TGTGCCAGCAGTGAAAGGTACACAGCATACAATGAGCAGTTCTTC. Its protein product is CASSERYTAYNEQFF.

The CDR3 DNA is TGTGCCAGCAGCCACCCCACCCAGACTAGCCGGGGTGAGCAGTTCTTC. It specifies CASSHPTQTSRGEQFF. This rearrangement joins TRBV7-6 to TRBJ2-1, with TRBD2 identical over 7 bases. The CDR3 covers 16 residues. Losses at the gene ends were 5 bases for V and 9 bases for J; bases not matched to a gene: 16. The V gene's germline CDR1 is SGHVS and CDR2 FNYEAQ.

In DNA form, the CDR3 reads TGTGCCAGCTCACCACCCGGGCAGGTTAGAGCCAAAAACATTCAGTACTTC. Amino acid sequence: CASSPPGQVRAKNIQYF. V is TRBV18 and J is TRBJ2-4, with D uncertain. The CDR3 contains 17 residues. V was clipped by 0 bases and J by 0 bases, with 12 bases between them. CDR1 is KGHSH, CDR2 LQKENI, per germline.

J is TRBJ2-6 and V is TRBV4-1; D is unresolved. V lost 4 bases to trimming and J lost 2 bases, with 12 bases between them. Germline CDR1 MGHRA, CDR2 YSYEKL. This CDR3 comprises 16 residues. CDR3 nucleotides: TGCGCCAGCAGCCCCAGGAGTGGGGCTGGGGCCAACGTCCTGACTTTC. Encoded protein: CASSPRSGAGANVLTF.

The V gene is TRBV9, the J gene TRBJ2-4, with 8 bases aligning to TRBD2. The V segment lost 3 bases and the J segment 5 bases; nucleotides outside the gene matches: 1. The CDR3 length is 13 residues. Germline V gene lookup returns CDR1 SGDLS and CDR2 YYNGEE. CDR3 sequence: CASSAGGENIQYF. CDR3 nucleotides: TGTGCCAGCAGCGCGGGAGGGGAAAACATTCAGTACTTC.

The rearrangement joins TRBV2 to TRBJ2-5; TRBD2 might be the D (6 bases). The J call could be wrong; TRBJ2-7 is a better fit for the DNA end. This CDR3 has 13 residues. The germline V gene has CDR1 SNHLY and CDR2 FYNNEI. Here the CDR3 reads CASSDGSSYEQYF. Here the CDR3 DNA reads TGTGCCAGCAGTGACGGGAGCTCCTACGAGCAGTACTTC.

The chain is built from TRBV19 and TRBJ1-2; D ambiguous. The CDR3 covers 13 residues. V gave up 5 bases and J gave up 3 bases, with 10 bases separating them. Germline V CDR1 and CDR2: LNHDA, SQIVND (reference sequence). This CDR3 reads CASSHYNHYGYTF. The CDR3 region has the DNA TGTGCCAGTAGTCACTATAACCACTATGGCTACACCTTC.

The V gene is TRBV7-8, the J gene TRBJ2-2, with D uncertain. Germline V gene sequence: CDR1 SGHVS, CDR2 FQNEAQ. V lost 1 base and J lost 6, with 12 bases in between. This CDR3 is 15 amino acids long. In DNA form, the CDR3 reads TGTGCCAGCAGCTTAGTAGCCATCCGTGCCGGGGAGCTGTTTTTT. This sequence encodes CASSLVAIRAGELFF.

The V call is TRBV9, the J call TRBJ2-3; D might be TRBD2 (5 bases). Looked up from germline, CDR1 is SGDLS and CDR2 is YYNGEE. This CDR3 has 14 residues. V lost 6 bases and J lost 2, with 13 bases in between. Written as DNA, the CDR3 is TGTGCCAGCACCAATCTAGCCGCCACAGATACGCAGTATTTT. Translated: CASTNLAATDTQYF.

This chain uses TRBV11-2 with TRBJ2-7, with TRBD2 matching 11 bases. Germline CDR1 is SGHAT and CDR2 is FQNNGV. The CDR3 contains 15 residues. V trimming: 4 bases; J trimming: 1 base; junction bases outside the gene matches: 3. CDR3 sequence reads: CASSSGTSGSYEQYF. In DNA, the CDR3 is TGTGCCAGCAGCTCTGGGACTAGCGGATCCTACGAGCAGTACTTC.

The chain carries TRBV11-1 and TRBJ2-7; D not resolved. This CDR3 is 13 amino acids long. Germline-derived CDR1 and CDR2 are SGHAT and FQDESV (reference sequence). The germline V and J ends were trimmed by 5 bases and 2 bases, with 10 bases remaining between them. The CDR3 DNA reads TGTGCCAGCAGCCCTACAACGACCTACGAGCAGTACTTC. Its protein is CASSPTTTYEQYF.